The entry below describes one T cell receptor (beta chain). No antigen is known for it. No quality values exist for individual bases; no much larger clone is one base distant. Library preparation used the immunoSEQ multiplex PCR assay. TCRdb mirrors the immuneACCESS table, restricted to in-frame sequences. Some clones are absent from its copies; in checked studies, under half trace to an unresolved V gene, and the reason for the others is unknown. This sample is represented by under 20,000 clones; over 70% of them were singletons. Approximately 1.3% of the sample rests with the top ten. This entry belongs to a study of chemoradiotherapy in HPV16-positive cancers (dated by TCRdb to the early 2020s). About the study as a whole: Candidate HPV-specific T-cell clones and common TCR motifs were defined through functional T-cell assays on cells from a couple of HPV16-positive patients. The study asked whether T-cell immunity to the HPV oncoproteins E6 and E7 changes during chemoradiotherapy and whether this immunity affects survival. The candidate HPV-specific TCRs and motifs were subsequently tracked in TCR repertoires obtained from fewer than 95 patients with HPV-related cancers. Overall study results and their limits: The functional definition of HPV-specific T cells came from only a couple of HPV16-positive patients, and the survival association was reported for HPV16-positive patients. Expansion of candidate HPV-specific clones and E7-related TCR motifs was observed in the tumor microenvironment during treatment, whereas no such expansion was observed for non-HPV-specific T cells. In HPV16-positive patients, expansion of HPV-responsive T cells during chemoradiotherapy was found to be associated with improved recurrence-free survival.

The CDR3 runs 15 residues from the cysteine to the phenylalanine. Of all the DNA, just the CDR3 is kept, 45 bases in frame from base 1. As encoded in the germline V gene, CDR1 is SGDLS while CDR2 is YYNGEE. V and J lose 0 bases and 1 base, and a span of 7 bases separates them. Repertoires were sampled repeatedly over the course of chemoradiotherapy, so clonal expansion could be followed in the tumor microenvironment. Sampling took place from a patient who underwent chemoradiotherapy. The chain is assembled from TRBV9 and TRBJ1-4, with no reliable assignment of the D segment. The source of this sequence is a human donor with HPV-associated anogenital cancer. The CDR3 region: CASSVGSLTNEKLFF. The nucleotide sequence is TGTGCCAGCAGCGTAGGGTCACTAACTAATGAAAAACTGTTTTTT.